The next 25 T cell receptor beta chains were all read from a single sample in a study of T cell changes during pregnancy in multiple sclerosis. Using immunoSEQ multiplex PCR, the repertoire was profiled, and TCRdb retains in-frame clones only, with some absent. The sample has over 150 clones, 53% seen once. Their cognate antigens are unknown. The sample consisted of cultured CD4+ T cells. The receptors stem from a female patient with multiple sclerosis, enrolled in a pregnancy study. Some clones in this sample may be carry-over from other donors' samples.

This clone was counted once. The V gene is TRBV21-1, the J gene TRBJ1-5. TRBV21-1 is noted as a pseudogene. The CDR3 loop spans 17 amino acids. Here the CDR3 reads CASSHSVATLHHQPQHF. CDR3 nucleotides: TGTGCCAGCAGCCATTCCGTAGCTACATTGCATCATCAGCCCCAGCATTTT.

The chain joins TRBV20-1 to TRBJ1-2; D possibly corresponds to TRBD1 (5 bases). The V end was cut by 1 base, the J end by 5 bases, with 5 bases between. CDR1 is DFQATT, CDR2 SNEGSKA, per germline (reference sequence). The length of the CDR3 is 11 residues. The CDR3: CSARGGYGYTF. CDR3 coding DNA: TGCAGTGCTAGAGGGGGGTATGGCTACACCTTC.

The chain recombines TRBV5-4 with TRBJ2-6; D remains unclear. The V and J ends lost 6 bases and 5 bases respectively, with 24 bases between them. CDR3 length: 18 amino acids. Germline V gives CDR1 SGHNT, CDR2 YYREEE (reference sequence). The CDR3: CASMLNVPEQSRANVLTF. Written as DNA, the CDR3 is TGTGCCAGCATGCTCAACGTACCAGAACAAAGTCGGGCCAACGTCCTGACTTTC.

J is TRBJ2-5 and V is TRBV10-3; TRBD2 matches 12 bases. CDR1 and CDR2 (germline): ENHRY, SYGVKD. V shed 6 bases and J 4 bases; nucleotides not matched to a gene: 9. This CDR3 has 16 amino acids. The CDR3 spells CAISGSSGRAAETQYF. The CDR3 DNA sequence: TGTGCCATCAGCGGCTCTAGCGGGAGGGCGGCAGAGACCCAGTACTTC.

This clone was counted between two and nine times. The CDR3 bases are TGCGCCAGCAGCCAAGATGAGGGGACTGGGGCCAACGTCCTGACTTTC. It yields the protein CASSQDEGTGANVLTF. This chain connects TRBV4-1 to TRBJ2-6, with D tentatively TRBD1 or TRBD2 (5 bases each). Trimming pared 0 bases from V and 2 bases from J, leaving 8 bases between. In germline, CDR1 is MGHRA, CDR2 YSYEKL. This CDR3 spans 16 amino acids.

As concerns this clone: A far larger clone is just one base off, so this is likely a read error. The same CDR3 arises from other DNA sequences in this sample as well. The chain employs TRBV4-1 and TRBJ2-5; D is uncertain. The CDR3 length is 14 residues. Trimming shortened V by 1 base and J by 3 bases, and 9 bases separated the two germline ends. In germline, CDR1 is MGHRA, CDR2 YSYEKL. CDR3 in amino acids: CASSQVAVEETQYF. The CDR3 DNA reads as TGCGCCAGCAGCCAAGTCGCGGTAGAAGAGACCCAGTACTTC.

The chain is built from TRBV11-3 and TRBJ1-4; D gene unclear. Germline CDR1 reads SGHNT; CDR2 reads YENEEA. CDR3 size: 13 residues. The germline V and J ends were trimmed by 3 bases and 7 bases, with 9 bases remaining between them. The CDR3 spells CASSFGPGEKLFF. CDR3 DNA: TGTGCCAGCAGCTTCGGACCTGGTGAAAAACTGTTTTTT.

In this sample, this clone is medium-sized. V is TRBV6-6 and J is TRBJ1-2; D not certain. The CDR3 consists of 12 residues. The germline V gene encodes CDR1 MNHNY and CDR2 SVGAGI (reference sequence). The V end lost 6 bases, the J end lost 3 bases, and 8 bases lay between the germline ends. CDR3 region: CASRLLDYGYTF. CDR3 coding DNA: TGTGCCAGCAGACTTCTAGACTATGGCTACACCTTC.

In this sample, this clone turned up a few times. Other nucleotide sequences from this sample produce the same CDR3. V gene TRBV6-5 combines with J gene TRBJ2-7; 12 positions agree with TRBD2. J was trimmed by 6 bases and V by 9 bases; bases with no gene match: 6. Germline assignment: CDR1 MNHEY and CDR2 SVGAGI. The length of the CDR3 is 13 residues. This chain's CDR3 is CASLTSGRGEQYF. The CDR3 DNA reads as TGTGCCAGTCTGACTAGCGGGAGAGGCGAGCAGTACTTC.

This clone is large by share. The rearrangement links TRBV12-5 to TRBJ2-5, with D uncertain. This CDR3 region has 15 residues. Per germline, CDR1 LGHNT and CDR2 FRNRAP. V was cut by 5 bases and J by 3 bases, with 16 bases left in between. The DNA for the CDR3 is TGTGCTAGTGGTCCTCCGTCCCCCAGTAAAGAGACCCAGTACTTC. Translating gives CASGPPSPSKETQYF.

This chain's CDR3 is CASSGSLATHARNTIYF. In DNA, the CDR3 is TGTGCCAGCAGTGGGTCCTTAGCTACACACGCACGAAACACCATATATTTT. The chain joins TRBV21-1 to TRBJ1-3. TRBV21-1 is described as a pseudogene. CDR3 length equals 17 residues.

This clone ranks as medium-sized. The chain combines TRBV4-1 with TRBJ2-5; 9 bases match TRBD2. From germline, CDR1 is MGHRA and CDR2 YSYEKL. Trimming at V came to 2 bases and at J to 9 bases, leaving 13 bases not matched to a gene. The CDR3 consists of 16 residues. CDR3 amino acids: CASSQLAGSSPGAQYF. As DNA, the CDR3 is TGCGCCAGCAGCCAACTAGCGGGATCCTCCCCCGGGGCCCAGTACTTC.

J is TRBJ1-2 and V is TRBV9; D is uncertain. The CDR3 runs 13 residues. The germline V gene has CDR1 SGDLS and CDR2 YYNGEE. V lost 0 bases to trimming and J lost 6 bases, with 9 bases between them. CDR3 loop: CASSVVTGDGYTF. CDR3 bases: TGTGCCAGCAGCGTAGTGACTGGCGATGGCTACACCTTC.

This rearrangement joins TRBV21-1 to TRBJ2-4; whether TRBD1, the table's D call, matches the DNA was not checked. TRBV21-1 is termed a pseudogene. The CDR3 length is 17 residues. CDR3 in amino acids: CASSDRVATARKNIQYF. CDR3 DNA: TGTGCCAGCAGTGACAGGGTAGCTACAGCAAGAAAAAACATTCAGTACTTC.

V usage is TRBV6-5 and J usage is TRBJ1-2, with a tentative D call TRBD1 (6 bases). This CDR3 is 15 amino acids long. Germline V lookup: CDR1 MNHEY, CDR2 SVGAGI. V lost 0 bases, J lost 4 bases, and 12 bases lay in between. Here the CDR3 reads CASSYSGGQGYGYTF. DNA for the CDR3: TGTGCCAGCAGTTACTCTGGGGGGCAAGGCTATGGCTACACCTTC.

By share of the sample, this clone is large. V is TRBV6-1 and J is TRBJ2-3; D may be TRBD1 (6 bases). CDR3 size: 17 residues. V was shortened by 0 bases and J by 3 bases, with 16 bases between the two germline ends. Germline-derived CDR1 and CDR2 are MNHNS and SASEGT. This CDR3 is CASSEAWRGQGTDTQYF. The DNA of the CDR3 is TGTGCCAGCAGTGAAGCTTGGAGAGGGCAGGGGACAGATACGCAGTATTTT.

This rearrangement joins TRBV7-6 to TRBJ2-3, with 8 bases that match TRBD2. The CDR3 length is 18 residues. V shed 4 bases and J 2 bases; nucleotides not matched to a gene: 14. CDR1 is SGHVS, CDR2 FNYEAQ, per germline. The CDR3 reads CASSCGPGLALVTDTQYF. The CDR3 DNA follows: TGTGCCAGCAGCTGCGGTCCCGGACTAGCTCTCGTCACAGATACGCAGTATTTT.

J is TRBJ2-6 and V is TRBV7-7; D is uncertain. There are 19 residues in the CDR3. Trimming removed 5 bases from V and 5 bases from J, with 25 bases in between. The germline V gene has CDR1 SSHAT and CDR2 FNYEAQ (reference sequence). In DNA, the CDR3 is TGTGCCAGCAGCGGTGCGTATAAGTGCCACAAAAGTCGGGCCAACGTCCTGACTTTC. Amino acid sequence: CASSGAYKCHKSRANVLTF.

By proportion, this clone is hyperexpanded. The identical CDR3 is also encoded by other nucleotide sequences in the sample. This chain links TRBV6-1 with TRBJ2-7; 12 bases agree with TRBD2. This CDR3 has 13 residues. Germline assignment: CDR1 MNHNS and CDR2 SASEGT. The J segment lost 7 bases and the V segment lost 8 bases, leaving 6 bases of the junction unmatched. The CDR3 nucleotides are TGTGCCAGCTTGACTAGCGGGAGAGGGGAGCAGTACTTC. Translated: CASLTSGRGEQYF.

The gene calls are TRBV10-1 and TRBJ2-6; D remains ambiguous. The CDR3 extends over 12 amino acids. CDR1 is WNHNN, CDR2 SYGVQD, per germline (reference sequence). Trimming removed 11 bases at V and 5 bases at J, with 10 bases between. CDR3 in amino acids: CAAQSRANVLTF. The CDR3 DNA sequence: TGCGCCGCACAAAGTCGGGCCAACGTCCTGACTTTC.

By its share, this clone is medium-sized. CDR3 region: CASRGGVSNTEAFF. The CDR3 region has the DNA TGTGCCAGCAGGGGAGGGGTCTCGAACACTGAAGCTTTCTTT. This chain uses TRBV2 with TRBJ1-1; D is possibly TRBD1 (5 bases). The V gene's germline CDR1 is SNHLY and CDR2 FYNNEI. The ends were cut back, 6 bases at V and 1 base at J, with 12 bases in the middle. The length of the CDR3 is 14 residues. Filled out from reference TRBV2 and TRBJ1-1, the complete variable domain reads EPEVTQTPSHQVTQMGQEVILRCVPISNHLYFYWYRQILGQKVEFLVSFYNNEISEKSEIFDDQFSVERPDGSNFTLKIRSTKLEDSAMYFCASRGGVSNTEAFFGQGTRLTVV.

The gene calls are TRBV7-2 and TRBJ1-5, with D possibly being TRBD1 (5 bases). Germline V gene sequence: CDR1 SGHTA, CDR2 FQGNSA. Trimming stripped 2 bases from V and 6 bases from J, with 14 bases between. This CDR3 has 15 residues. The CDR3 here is CASSLFGGVGQPQHF. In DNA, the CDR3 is TGTGCCAGCAGCTTATTTGGGGGTGTGGGTCAGCCCCAGCATTTT.

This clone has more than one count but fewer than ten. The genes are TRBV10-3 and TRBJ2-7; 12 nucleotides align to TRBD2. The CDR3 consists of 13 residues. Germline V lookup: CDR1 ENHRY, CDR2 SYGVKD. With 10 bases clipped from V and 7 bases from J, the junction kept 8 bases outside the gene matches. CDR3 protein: CASLTSGRGEQYF. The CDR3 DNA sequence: TGTGCCAGCTTGACTAGCGGGAGAGGGGAGCAGTACTTC.

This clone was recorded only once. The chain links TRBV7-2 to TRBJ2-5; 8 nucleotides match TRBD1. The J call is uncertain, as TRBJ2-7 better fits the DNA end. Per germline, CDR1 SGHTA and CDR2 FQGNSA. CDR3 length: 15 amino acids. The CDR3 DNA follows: TGTGCCAGCAGTTATACGGGGACAGGCTCCTACGAGCAGTACTTC. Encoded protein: CASSYTGTGSYEQYF.

CDR3: CASSFRQGRGYTDTQYF. The CDR3 DNA reads TGTGCCAGCAGCTTCAGACAGGGGAGGGGATACACAGATACGCAGTATTTT. The gene calls are TRBV7-2 and TRBJ2-3, with D possibly being TRBD1 (8 bases). V was trimmed by 3 bases and J by 2 bases, leaving 18 bases between them. Germline V gives CDR1 SGHTA, CDR2 FQGNSA. The CDR3 is 17 residues long.